What follows are 5 T cell receptor beta chains derived from one specimen sequenced in a study of T cells after yellow fever vaccination. TCRdb used MiXCR to reprocess the 5' RACE reads, holding one entry per CDR3 protein. Among some 150,000 distinct CDR3 sequences listed, roughly 6.7% were seen once. Material: CD4+ T cells sorted from PBMCs, obtained 10 days after the yellow fever booster vaccination. The receptor set was obtained from a man aged 25-40 years who received the YFV17D yellow fever vaccine.

This clonotype has a count of ten or more. The V call is TRBV7-9, the J call TRBJ1-3; D remains ambiguous. Germline V CDR1 and CDR2: SEHNR, FQNEAQ (reference sequence). CDR3 length equals 16 residues. Trimming cost V 3 bases and J 1 base, with 13 bases left between them. Written as DNA, the CDR3 is TGTGCCAGCAGCTTTAATATCCAGCGTTCTGGAAACACCATATATTTT. This sequence encodes CASSFNIQRSGNTIYF.

In this sample, this clonotype turned up many times. The chain joins TRBV4-3 to TRBJ2-3; TRBD2 aligns across 9 bases. The CDR3 spans 16 residues. Unmatched junction bases numbered 4, after V lost 1 base and J lost 2 bases. CDR1 LGHNA and CDR2 YSLEER come from the germline V gene. The CDR3 sequence is CASSQASGVSTDTQYF. In DNA, the CDR3 is TGCGCCAGCAGCCAAGCTAGCGGGGTATCCACAGATACGCAGTATTTT.

At least ten counts were recorded for this clonotype. The gene calls are TRBV7-2 and TRBJ1-2; D remains unclear. This CDR3 contains 12 residues. V lost 1 base and J 4 bases, leaving 4 bases between the germline ends. Germline V gene sequence: CDR1 SGHTA, CDR2 FQGNSA. The CDR3: CASSLGLYGYTF. DNA for the CDR3: TGTGCCAGCAGCTTAGGACTCTATGGCTACACCTTC.

This clonotype was recorded many times. This chain uses TRBV5-6 with TRBJ2-7; D unresolved. V was shortened by 0 bases and J by 9 bases, with 10 bases between the two germline ends. CDR1 is SGHDT and CDR2 is YYEEEE in the germline V gene. The CDR3 runs 12 residues. Here the CDR3 DNA reads TGTGCCAGCAGCTTGGGCGAATATGCGCAGTACTTC. Its translation is CASSLGEYAQYF.

The chain joins TRBV6-1 to TRBJ2-5; D is possibly TRBD1 (6 bases). Germline CDR1 reads MNHNS; CDR2 reads SASEGT. This CDR3 is 14 amino acids long. V gave up 6 bases and J gave up 4 bases, with 15 bases separating them. CDR3 DNA: TGTGCCAGCAGACCTAGGGGGAGTGGAGAGACCCAGTACTTC. It encodes CASRPRGSGETQYF.